This entry lists 12 T cell receptor beta chains sequenced from one sample in a study of circulating and synovial CD4+ cells in juvenile arthritis. Clones were sequenced by immunoSEQ multiplex PCR, and TCRdb holds only the in-frame ones, with some missing. Among over 30,000 clones listed, approximately 94% were seen once. The specimen was CD4+ T cells from blood. Every receptor here comes from a human donor with juvenile idiopathic arthritis.

The chain joins TRBV2 to TRBJ2-5; 13 bases agree with TRBD2. J was trimmed by 2 bases and V by 7 bases; bases with no gene match: 7. This CDR3 is 16 amino acids long. CDR1 and CDR2 from the germline V gene are SNHLY and FYNNEI. In nucleotides, the CDR3 is TGTGCCAGCATTACTAGCGGGGGGGCCCCTCAAGAGACCCAGTACTTC. It codes for CASITSGGAPQETQYF.

The chain uses TRBV7-8 and TRBJ2-7; D possibly corresponds to TRBD1 (6 bases). This CDR3 is built from 15 residues. Germline V gene lookup returns CDR1 SGHVS and CDR2 FQNEAQ. Trimming pared 5 bases from V and 0 bases from J, leaving 14 bases between. In DNA form, the CDR3 reads TGTGCCAGCAGCCTACCCCGGGACAACTCCTACGAGCAGTACTTC. Residues: CASSLPRDNSYEQYF.

The chain uses TRBV10-2 and TRBJ1-1, with D tentatively TRBD1 (5 bases). CDR1 and CDR2 (germline): WSHSY, SAAADI. The CDR3 sequence is 16 residues long. Trimming shortened V by 0 bases and J by 1 base, and 12 bases separated the two germline ends. The CDR3: CASSESYPQENTEAFF. CDR3 nucleotide sequence: TGCGCCAGCAGTGAGTCGTACCCACAGGAGAACACTGAAGCTTTCTTT.

About this clone: A read error may account for a junction end that differs from germline. The rearrangement uses TRBV7-6 and TRBJ2-4, with a tentative D call TRBD2 (5 bases). The CDR3 loop spans 13 amino acids. Germline V CDR1 and CDR2: SGHVS, FNYEAQ. CDR3 loop: CAIGDGEGFYQSF. CDR3 bases: TGTGCCATCGGAGACGGAGAGGGCTTCTACCAATCCTTC. Complete variable domain (other parts from reference TRBV7-6 and TRBJ2-4): GAGVSQSPRYKVTKRGQDVALRCDPISGHVSLYWYRQALGQGPEFLTYFNYEAQQDKSGLPNDRFSAERPEGSISTLTIQRTEQRDSAMYRCAIGDGEGFYQSFGAGTRLSVL.

This clone was seen just once. V usage is TRBV5-1 and J usage is TRBJ1-4; 7 bases are shared with TRBD1. The germline V gene has CDR1 SGHRS and CDR2 YFSETQ. The ends lost 0 bases at V and 2 bases at J; junction bases unmatched: 1. CDR3 size: 15 residues. CDR3 protein: CASSLGRGTNEKLFF. The CDR3 DNA is TGCGCCAGCAGCTTGGGCAGGGGGACTAATGAAAAACTGTTTTTT.

The chain combines TRBV5-1 with TRBJ2-3; 13 bases line up with TRBD2. V gave up 5 bases and J gave up 0 bases; unmatched junction bases: 6. Germline V gives CDR1 SGHRS, CDR2 YFSETQ. There are 17 residues in the CDR3. CDR3 in amino acids: CASRGLAGFSSTDTQYF. CDR3 coding DNA: TGCGCCAGCAGGGGACTAGCGGGGTTTTCTAGCACAGATACGCAGTATTTT.

V is TRBV5-4 and J is TRBJ1-3; no clear D. V gave up 5 bases and J gave up 0 bases, with 6 bases separating them. Germline V gene sequence: CDR1 SGHNT, CDR2 YYREEE (reference sequence). The CDR3 loop spans 13 amino acids. In DNA, the CDR3 is TGTGCCAGCAGGCACTCCTCTGGAAACACCATATATTTT. Its protein is CASRHSSGNTIYF.

The chain links TRBV9 to TRBJ1-5, with 8 bases fitting TRBD1. Germline-derived CDR1 and CDR2 are SGDLS and YYNGEE. With 0 bases clipped from V and 7 bases from J, the junction kept 6 bases outside the gene matches. CDR3 length: 15 amino acids. CDR3 residues: CASSVGGQGGQPQHF. DNA of the CDR3: TGTGCCAGCAGCGTAGGTGGACAGGGAGGCCAGCCCCAGCATTTT.

The chain has TRBV7-2 and TRBJ1-2, with 9 bases identical to TRBD1. CDR1 and CDR2 from the germline V gene are SGHTA and FQGNSA. The CDR3 loop spans 15 amino acids. V gave up 1 base and J gave up 5 bases; unmatched junction bases: 5. The CDR3 spells CASSLEQGARYGYTF. CDR3 bases: TGTGCCAGCAGCTTAGAACAGGGGGCGCGGTATGGCTACACCTTC.

For the CDR3, the DNA is TGCGCCAGCTCGGGACAGGGGAACACTGAAGCTTTCTTT. This translates into CASSGQGNTEAFF. The rearrangement joins TRBV4-3 to TRBJ1-1; TRBD1 matches at 9 bases. In germline, CDR1 is LGHNA, CDR2 YSLEER. CDR3 length equals 13 residues. V was pared by 8 bases and J by 1 base, with 2 bases of the junction left unmatched.

V usage is TRBV7-2 and J usage is TRBJ1-2, with a tentative D call TRBD1 (6 bases). Germline V lookup: CDR1 SGHTA, CDR2 FQGNSA. This CDR3 is built from 16 residues. The V and J ends lost 7 bases and 4 bases respectively, with 22 bases between them. The CDR3: CASTPVGGHYGYGYTF. CDR3 nucleotides: TGTGCCAGCACCCCTGTCGGGGGGCACTACGGCTATGGCTACACCTTC.

The chain carries TRBV5-1 and TRBJ1-4, with 7 bases lining up with TRBD1. The junction had 7 bases not matched to a gene; V was cut back by 4 bases and J by 4 bases. The CDR3 consists of 15 residues. Germline V CDR1 and CDR2: SGHRS, YFSETQ. CDR3 sequence: CASSQTGQHNEKLFF. CDR3 in DNA: TGCGCCAGCAGCCAGACGGGACAGCATAATGAAAAACTGTTTTTT. Based on the CDR3 plus reference TRBV5-1 and TRBJ1-4, the full variable domain is KAGVTQTPRYLIKTRGQQVTLSCSPISGHRSVSWYQQTPGQGLQFLFEYFSETQRNKGNFPGRFSGRQFSNSRSEMNVSTLELGDSALYLCASSQTGQHNEKLFFGSGTQLSVL.